This TCR beta chain stems from a study of T cells in Graves' hyperthyroidism and ophthalmopathy. About the study: Peripheral blood was secured at the point of initial diagnosis, before any treatment.

RNA transcripts served as the template for amplifying TCR beta CDR3 regions. First-round RT-PCR with HTBI primers amplified the TCR CDR3 region. In TCRdb, the multiplex PCR reads were re-called with MiXCR into one record per CDR3 protein. The data contain roughly 720,000 distinct CDR3 sequences, around a sixth of them singletons. This CDR3 region has 11 residues. CDR1 is SQVTM and CDR2 is ANQGSEA in the germline V gene. Deletions cut 6 bases from V and 9 bases from J, with 12 bases between. V and J are TRBV29-1 and TRBJ2-4; D could derive from TRBD1 or TRBD2 (5 bases each). What was sequenced was blood. This clonotype originated in a man between 50 and 59 years old with Graves' hyperthyroidism. CDR3 sequence: CSVGTAPIQYF. For the CDR3, the DNA is TGCAGCGTAGGGACCGCTCCCATTCAGTACTTC.